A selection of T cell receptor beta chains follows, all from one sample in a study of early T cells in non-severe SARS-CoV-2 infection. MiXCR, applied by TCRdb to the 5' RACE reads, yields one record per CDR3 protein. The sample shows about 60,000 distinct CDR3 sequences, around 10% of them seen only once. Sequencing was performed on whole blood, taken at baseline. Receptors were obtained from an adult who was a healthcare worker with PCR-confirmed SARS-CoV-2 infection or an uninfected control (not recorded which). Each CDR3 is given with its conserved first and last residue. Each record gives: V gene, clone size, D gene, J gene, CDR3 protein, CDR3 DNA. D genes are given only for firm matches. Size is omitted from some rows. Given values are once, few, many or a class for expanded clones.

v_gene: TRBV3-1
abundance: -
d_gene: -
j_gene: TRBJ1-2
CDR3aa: CASSHQGRASYGYTF
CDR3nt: TGTGCCAGCAGCCATCAGGGGAGGGCCTCCTATGGCTACACCTTC

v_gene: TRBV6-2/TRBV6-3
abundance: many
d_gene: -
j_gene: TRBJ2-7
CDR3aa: CASTTPVEGWRSSYEQYF
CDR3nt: TGTGCCAGCACCACCCCGGTCGAGGGGTGGAGGAGCTCCTACGAGCAGTACTTC

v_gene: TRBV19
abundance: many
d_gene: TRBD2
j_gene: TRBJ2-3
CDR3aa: CASSRRLASTDTQYF
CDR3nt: TGTGCCAGTAGTAGACGACTAGCGAGCACAGATACGCAGTATTTT

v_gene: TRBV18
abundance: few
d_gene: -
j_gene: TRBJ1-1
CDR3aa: CASSPILGTEAFF
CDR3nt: TGTGCCAGCTCACCAATCTTGGGAACTGAAGCTTTCTTT

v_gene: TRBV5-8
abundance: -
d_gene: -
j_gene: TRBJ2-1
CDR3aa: CASSLERSAYNEQFF
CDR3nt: TGTGCCAGCAGCTTAGAACGATCTGCCTACAATGAGCAGTTCTTC

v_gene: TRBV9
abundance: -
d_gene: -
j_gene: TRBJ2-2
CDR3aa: CASSRTDSNTGELFF
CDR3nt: TGTGCCAGCAGCCGGACAGACTCGAACACCGGGGAGCTGTTTTTT

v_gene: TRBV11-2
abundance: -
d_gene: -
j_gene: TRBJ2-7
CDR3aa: CASMGRPSYEQYF
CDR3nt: TGTGCCAGCATGGGACGGCCCTCCTACGAGCAGTACTTC

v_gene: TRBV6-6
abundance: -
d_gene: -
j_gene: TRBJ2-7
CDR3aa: CASSYPGFPYEQYF
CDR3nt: TGTGCCAGCAGTTACCCAGGGTTTCCCTACGAGCAGTACTTC

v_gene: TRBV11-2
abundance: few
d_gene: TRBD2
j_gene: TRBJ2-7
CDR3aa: CASSFTRLAGGYEQYF
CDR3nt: TGTGCCAGCAGCTTTACGAGGCTAGCGGGGGGTTACGAGCAGTACTTC

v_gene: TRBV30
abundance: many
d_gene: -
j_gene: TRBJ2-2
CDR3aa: CACMTGELFF
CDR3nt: TGTGCCTGTATGACCGGGGAGCTGTTTTTT

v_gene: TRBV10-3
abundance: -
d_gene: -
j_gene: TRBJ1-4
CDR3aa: CAISESPPGEKLFF
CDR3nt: TGTGCCATCAGTGAGAGTCCACCGGGTGAAAAACTGTTTTTT

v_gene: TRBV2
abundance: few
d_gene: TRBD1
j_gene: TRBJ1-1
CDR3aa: CASRDRGPGNTEAFF
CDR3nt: TGTGCCAGCAGGGACAGGGGGCCTGGGAACACTGAAGCTTTCTTT

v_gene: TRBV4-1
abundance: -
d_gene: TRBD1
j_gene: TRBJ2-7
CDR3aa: CASSQESAGGIEQYF
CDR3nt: TGCGCCAGCAGCCAAGAATCGGCAGGGGGCATCGAGCAGTACTTC

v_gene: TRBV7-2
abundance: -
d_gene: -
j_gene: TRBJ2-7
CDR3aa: CASSLGTYEQYF
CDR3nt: TGTGCCAGCAGCTTAGGCACCTACGAGCAGTACTTC

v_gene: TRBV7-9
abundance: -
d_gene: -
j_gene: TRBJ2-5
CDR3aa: CASSPRTALRAQETQYF
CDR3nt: TGTGCCAGCAGCCCCAGGACAGCCCTGCGTGCTCAAGAGACCCAGTACTTC

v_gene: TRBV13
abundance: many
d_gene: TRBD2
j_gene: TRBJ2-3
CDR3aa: CASSSPLAGAPDTQYF
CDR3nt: TGTGCCAGCAGCTCGCCACTAGCGGGGGCCCCAGATACGCAGTATTTT

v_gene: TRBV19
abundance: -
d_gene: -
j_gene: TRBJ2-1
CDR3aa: CATTDRTGVGYNEQFF
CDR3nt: TGTGCCACGACCGACCGAACGGGGGTGGGATACAATGAGCAGTTCTTC

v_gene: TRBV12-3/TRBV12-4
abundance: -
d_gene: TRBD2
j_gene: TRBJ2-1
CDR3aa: CASSPRTSGGNEQFF
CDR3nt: TGTGCCAGCAGTCCCCGGACTAGCGGGGGGAATGAGCAGTTCTTC

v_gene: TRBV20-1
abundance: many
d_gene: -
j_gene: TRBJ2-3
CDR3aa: CSARDRGHTQYF
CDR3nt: TGCAGTGCTAGAGATCGCGGGCATACGCAGTATTTT

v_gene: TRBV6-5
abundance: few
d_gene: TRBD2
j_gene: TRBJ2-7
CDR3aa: CASSYVVLAGGVTEQYF
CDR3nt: TGTGCCAGCAGTTACGTCGTACTAGCGGGGGGAGTAACCGAGCAGTACTTC

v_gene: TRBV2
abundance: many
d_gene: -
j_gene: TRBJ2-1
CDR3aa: CASLARGPANEQFF
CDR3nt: TGTGCCAGCCTAGCGAGGGGCCCGGCCAATGAGCAGTTCTTC

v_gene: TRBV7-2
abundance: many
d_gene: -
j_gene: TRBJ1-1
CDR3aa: CASSLEQGTEAFF
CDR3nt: TGTGCCAGCAGCTTAGAACAGGGCACTGAAGCTTTCTTT

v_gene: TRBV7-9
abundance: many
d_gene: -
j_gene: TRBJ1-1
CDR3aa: CASSLGGKAFF
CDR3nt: TGTGCCAGCAGCTTAGGGGGGAAAGCTTTCTTT

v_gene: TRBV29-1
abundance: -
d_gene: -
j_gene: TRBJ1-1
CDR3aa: CSAGTFVNTEAFF
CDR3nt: TGCAGCGCCGGGACATTTGTGAACACTGAAGCTTTCTTT

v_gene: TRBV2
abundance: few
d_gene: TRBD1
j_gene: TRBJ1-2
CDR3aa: CASGPTGVDYTF
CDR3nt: TGTGCCAGCGGCCCGACAGGGGTTGACTACACCTTC

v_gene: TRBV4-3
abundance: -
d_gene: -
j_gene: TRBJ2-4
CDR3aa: CASSQDSLAKNIQYF
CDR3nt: TGCGCCAGCAGCCAGGACAGCTTAGCCAAAAACATTCAGTACTTC

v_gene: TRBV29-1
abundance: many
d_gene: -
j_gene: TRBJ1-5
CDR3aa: CSARTGQQPQHF
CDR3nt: TGCAGCGCCCGAACAGGGCAGCAGCCCCAGCATTTT